Listed below are T cell receptor beta chains from one sample, sequenced in a study of beta chain features in type 1 diabetes. Assay used: immunoSEQ multiplex PCR; TCRdb lists only in-frame clones, some missing. The sample includes approximately 44,000 clones, over 50% of them seen just once. Specimen: Tregs from blood. These receptor sequences come from a woman aged 18-30 years in good health. The CDR3 runs from the conserved cysteine through the conserved F or W. A D gene is named only where the DNA matches it firmly. The listing skips clone size in some rows; elsewhere it reads once, few, many or a size class.

J gene | V gene | D gene | clone size | CDR3 protein | CDR3 DNA
TRBJ1-1 | TRBV6-5 | - | - | CASSYLGAVTEAFF | TGTGCCAGCAGTTACCTGGGGGCGGTCACTGAAGCTTTCTTT
TRBJ2-7 | TRBV11-2 | TRBD2 | - | CASSSGLAGANEQYF | TGTGCCAGCAGCTCTGGACTAGCGGGAGCCAACGAGCAGTACTTC
TRBJ2-1 | TRBV19 | TRBD2 | - | CASSPGTSGRVRDEQFF | TGTGCCAGTAGCCCAGGGACTAGCGGGAGGGTAAGGGATGAGCAGTTCTTC
TRBJ2-7 | TRBV7-2 | TRBD2 | - | CASSRTRNSYEQYF | TGTGCCAGCAGCCGGACTAGAAATTCCTACGAGCAGTACTTC
TRBJ2-6 | TRBV19 | - | - | CASRQGSGANVLTF | TGTGCCAGTAGACAGGGATCTGGGGCCAACGTCCTGACTTTC
TRBJ2-7 | TRBV28 | - | few | CASSPWDTNYEQYF | TGTGCCAGCAGTCCATGGGACACCAACTACGAGCAGTACTTC
TRBJ2-7 | TRBV18 | - | - | CASSQTRTGLGSYEQYF | TGTGCCAGCTCACAGACCAGAACAGGGTTGGGCTCCTACGAGCAGTACTTC
TRBJ1-1 | TRBV7-2 | - | - | CASSLERGTEAFF | TGTGCCAGCAGCTTAGAAAGGGGAACTGAAGCTTTCTTT
TRBJ1-6 | TRBV30 | - | - | CAWRGLNSPLHF | TGTGCCTGGAGGGGGCTTAATTCACCCCTCCACTTT
TRBJ2-5 | TRBV19 | TRBD2 | once | CASSILAEIEQYF | TGTGCCAGTAGTATTCTAGCGGAGATAGAGCAGTACTTC
TRBJ1-5 | TRBV7-8 | - | - | CASSLEQYQPQHF | TGTGCCAGCAGCTTAGAACAGTATCAGCCCCAGCATTTT
TRBJ2-5 | TRBV28 | - | few | CASSLGTRQETQYF | TGTGCCAGCAGTTTGGGGACACGACAAGAGACCCAGTACTTC
TRBJ1-4 | TRBV27 | TRBD1 | - | CASRDWGTGDEKLFF | TGTGCCAGCAGAGATTGGGGGACAGGGGATGAAAAACTGTTTTTT
TRBJ2-3 | TRBV10-3 | - | - | CAISELGDTQYF | TGTGCCATCAGTGAACTCGGGGATACGCAGTATTTT
TRBJ1-4 | TRBV6-1 | TRBD1 | - | CASSEVDRGNEKLFF | TGTGCCAGCAGTGAAGTCGACAGGGGTAATGAAAAACTGTTTTTT
TRBJ1-2 | TRBV29-1 | TRBD1 | - | CSVNFGTGLYGYTF | TGCAGCGTGAATTTCGGGACAGGGCTCTATGGCTACACCTTC
TRBJ1-2 | TRBV28 | - | once | CASSLQDRIYGYTF | TGTGCCAGCAGTTTACAGGACAGAATCTATGGCTACACCTTC
TRBJ2-3 | TRBV4-2 | TRBD2 | - | CASSQGGTNTDTQYF | TGTGCCAGCAGCCAAGGGGGGACTAACACAGATACGCAGTATTTT
TRBJ1-5 | TRBV10-3 | - | few | CAISTGEGQPQHF | TGTGCCATCAGTACCGGGGAAGGTCAGCCCCAGCATTTT
TRBJ1-5 | TRBV19 | TRBD1 | - | CASSLTPGQGHQPQHF | TGTGCCAGTAGCCTGACCCCGGGACAGGGGCATCAGCCCCAGCATTTT
TRBJ2-7 | TRBV30 | TRBD2 | - | CACRLAGDTYEQYF | TGTGCCTGCAGACTAGCGGGAGATACCTACGAGCAGTACTTC
TRBJ2-1 | TRBV28 | - | few | CASSLFAGFEQFF | TGTGCCAGCAGTTTATTCGCGGGATTTGAGCAGTTCTTC
TRBJ2-1 | TRBV21-1 | - | - | CASSKVWLAGYNEQFF | TGTGCCAGCAGCAAAGTATGGCTAGCGGGGTACAATGAGCAGTTCTTC
TRBJ2-4 | TRBV27 | - | few | CASSPFQGAKNIQYF | TGTGCCAGCAGTCCGTTTCAGGGAGCCAAAAACATTCAGTACTTC
TRBJ2-1 | TRBV19 | TRBD2 | - | CASSPLSREGSYNEQFF | TGTGCCAGTAGTCCCCTGAGTCGGGAGGGGTCCTACAATGAGCAGTTCTTC
TRBJ2-3 | TRBV5-1 | TRBD2 | - | CASRGTSEYTDTQYF | TGCGCCAGCAGGGGGACTAGCGAGTACACAGATACGCAGTATTTT
TRBJ2-1 | TRBV7-9 | TRBD2 | - | CASSLALGLAGEAQFF | TGTGCCAGCAGCTTAGCGTTAGGACTAGCGGGAGAAGCGCAGTTCTTC
TRBJ1-2 | TRBV23-1 | - | few | CASSQLLGRLGHYGYTF | TGCGCCAGCAGTCAATTACTAGGGAGGCTGGGGCACTATGGCTACACCTTC
TRBJ2-7 | TRBV2 | - | - | CASTRDSRAYEQYF | TGTGCCAGCACCAGAGACTCCAGAGCCTACGAGCAGTACTTC
TRBJ2-2 | TRBV4-2 | TRBD2 | - | CASSRGTSGENTGELFF | TGTGCCAGCAGCCGCGGGACTAGCGGGGAAAACACCGGGGAGCTGTTTTTT
TRBJ2-5 | TRBV18 | TRBD2 | few | CASSPSSGGQETQYF | TGTGCCAGCTCACCGTCCAGCGGGGGTCAAGAGACCCAGTACTTC
TRBJ2-1 | TRBV7-2 | TRBD2 | few | CASSSRTSYEQFF | TGTGCCAGCAGCTCCCGGACTAGCTATGAGCAGTTCTTC
TRBJ2-3 | TRBV27 | - | - | CASSLSRLSTDTQYF | TGTGCCAGCAGTTTATCCAGACTGAGCACAGATACGCAGTATTTT
TRBJ1-4 | TRBV5-1 | - | - | CASSFTALGEKLFF | TGCGCCAGCAGCTTTACAGCTCTGGGCGAAAAACTGTTTTTT
TRBJ2-7 | TRBV7-9 | TRBD2 | - | CASSWGTTSYEQYF | TGTGCCAGCAGCTGGGGGACTACCTCCTACGAGCAGTACTTC
TRBJ2-3 | TRBV7-9 | - | - | CASSLARGPTDTQYF | TGTGCCAGCAGCTTAGCGCGGGGGCCTACAGATACGCAGTATTTT
TRBJ1-5 | TRBV5-5 | TRBD1 | - | CASSRIDRGSNQPQHF | TGTGCCAGCAGCCGCATTGACAGGGGAAGCAATCAGCCCCAGCATTTT
TRBJ1-1 | TRBV11-3 | - | - | CASSLLAGTEAFF | TGTGCCAGCAGCTTACTTGCGGGCACTGAAGCTTTCTTT
TRBJ2-2 | TRBV2 | TRBD1 | - | CASSRDRGYTGELFF | TGTGCCAGCAGTCGGGACAGGGGGTATACCGGGGAGCTGTTTTTT
TRBJ2-2 | TRBV7-9 | TRBD1 | once | CASSSRTGDGELFF | TGTGCCAGCAGCTCGAGGACAGGGGACGGGGAGCTGTTTTTT
TRBJ1-3 | TRBV4-1 | TRBD1 | - | CASSQFPTGGGNTIYF | TGCGCCAGCAGCCAATTCCCGACAGGGGGAGGAAACACCATATATTTT
TRBJ2-1 | TRBV19 | - | - | CASSPLGQSHNEQFF | TGTGCCAGTAGCCCCCTAGGCCAGAGCCACAATGAGCAGTTCTTC
TRBJ1-1 | TRBV19 | - | - | CASSIGQMNTEAFF | TGTGCCAGTAGTATTGGACAGATGAACACTGAAGCTTTCTTT
TRBJ2-1 | TRBV7-9 | TRBD1 | - | CASSLETRTGFHSYNEQFF | TGTGCCAGCAGCTTAGAAACGAGGACAGGGTTCCACTCCTACAATGAGCAGTTCTTC
TRBJ1-6 | TRBV2 | - | - | CASSEAGNSPLHF | TGTGCCAGCAGTGAAGCGGGCAATTCACCCCTCCACTTT
TRBJ2-2 | TRBV6-5 | - | - | CASSSVGELFF | TGTGCCAGCAGTTCCGTCGGGGAGCTGTTTTTT
TRBJ1-5 | TRBV9 | TRBD1 | few | CASSVTGVQPQHF | TGTGCCAGCAGCGTGACAGGGGTTCAGCCCCAGCATTTT
TRBJ2-5 | TRBV7-3 | - | - | CASSSGVAETQYF | TGTGCCAGCAGCTCAGGGGTGGCAGAGACCCAGTACTTC
TRBJ2-7 | TRBV18 | TRBD1 | few | CASSPQGQAYEQYF | TGTGCCAGCTCACCACAAGGACAGGCCTACGAGCAGTACTTC
TRBJ2-7 | TRBV30 | TRBD1 | - | CAVGQYYEQYF | TGTGCTGTGGGACAGTACTACGAGCAGTACTTC
TRBJ2-5 | TRBV9 | - | - | CASSVVFTGKETQYF | TGTGCCAGCAGCGTAGTTTTCACAGGCAAAGAGACCCAGTACTTC
TRBJ2-7 | TRBV6-5 | TRBD1 | - | CASRLPGQGPQYF | TGTGCCAGCAGATTACCGGGACAGGGGCCCCAGTACTTC
TRBJ2-3 | TRBV7-2 | TRBD2 | - | CASSLLGLAGEIDTQYF | TGTGCCAGCAGCTTACTTGGGCTAGCGGGAGAAATTGATACGCAGTATTTT
TRBJ1-3 | TRBV6-5 | - | few | CASRQGTGNTIYF | TGTGCCAGCAGGCAGGGGACCGGAAACACCATATATTTT
TRBJ1-5 | TRBV19 | - | few | CASSATGSNQPQHF | TGTGCCAGTAGTGCTACAGGTAGCAATCAGCCCCAGCATTTT